This T cell receptor (beta chain) was captured in a study of blood T cell repertoires in COVID-19. In the study overall: The United States, Italy and Spain supplied acute and convalescent COVID-19 samples.

J was trimmed by 3 bases and V by 3 bases; bases with no gene match: 4. Germline lookup yields CDR1 MDHEN and CDR2 SYDVKM. The CDR3 runs to 14 residues. Only in-frame clones appear in the TCRdb table, and some are missing; sequencing was by immunoSEQ multiplex PCR. The sample holds approximately 100,000 clones, around 75% seen once. The sequencing input was peripheral blood. The clonotype originates from a man aged 65-85 years with acute or convalescent COVID-19. The chain joins TRBV28 to TRBJ1-2; TRBD1 aligns across 7 bases. The chain's CDR3 is CASSFRTGDYGYTF. The DNA of the CDR3 is TGTGCCAGCAGTTTCCGGACAGGAGACTATGGCTACACCTTC.